This record looks at one T cell receptor beta chain sequence and its context. Per germline, CDR1 SNHLY and CDR2 FYNNEI. This CDR3 contains 15 residues. V lost 2 bases and J 7 bases, leaving 15 bases between the germline ends. Repertoires were generated with immunoSEQ multiplex PCR, while TCRdb's copy carries only in-frame clones and drops some. The sample has roughly 190,000 clones; 85% are singletons. The sample belongs to a study of blood T cell repertoires in COVID-19. The specimen sequenced was peripheral blood. The chain is built from TRBV2 and TRBJ2-1, with D maybe TRBD1 (6 bases). The origin of this receptor is a woman aged 60-75 years with acute or convalescent COVID-19. The CDR3 region is CASSEREVRGNEQFF. The CDR3 region has the DNA TGTGCCAGCAGTGAAAGGGAAGTAAGGGGGAATGAGCAGTTCTTC. Complete variable domain (other parts from reference TRBV2 and TRBJ2-1): EPEVTQTPSHQVTQMGQEVILRCVPISNHLYFYWYRQILGQKVEFLVSFYNNEISEKSEIFDDQFSVERPDGSNFTLKIRSTKLEDSAMYFCASSEREVRGNEQFFGPGTRLTVL.